The 19 T cell receptor beta chains listed next were all sequenced from one sample in a study of blood T cell repertoires in COVID-19. Sequencing was performed with immunoSEQ multiplex PCR; in TCRdb, only in-frame clones are kept and a portion is missing. This table holds over 150,000 clones, approximately 84% found once. Sequenced sample: peripheral blood. The receptors shown here come from a human donor with acute or convalescent COVID-19. The donor label of this sample is uncertain.

The rearrangement uses TRBV19 and TRBJ1-4, with D perhaps matching TRBD1 (6 bases). This CDR3 spans 17 amino acids. The ends were cut back, 1 base at V and 3 bases at J, with 15 bases in the middle. Looked up from germline, CDR1 is LNHDA and CDR2 is SQIVND (reference sequence). CDR3 DNA: TGTGCCAGTAGTATAGTGGCTACAGGGTTGGCTAATGAAAAACTGTTTTTT. It specifies CASSIVATGLANEKLFF.

The chain carries TRBV2 and TRBJ2-7, with 10 bases lining up with TRBD1. Germline V gene sequence: CDR1 SNHLY, CDR2 FYNNEI. The CDR3 sequence is 14 residues long. J lost 5 bases, V lost 6 bases, and 7 bases had no gene match. CDR3 residues: CASSRDRGINEQYF. The CDR3 region has the DNA TGTGCCAGCAGCCGGGACAGGGGTATTAACGAGCAGTACTTC.

The genes are TRBV19 and TRBJ2-5; a possible D gene is TRBD1 (6 bases). Germline CDR1 reads LNHDA; CDR2 reads SQIVND (reference sequence). V dropped 4 bases and J dropped 1 base, with 7 bases sitting between them. The CDR3 loop spans 13 amino acids. This CDR3 reads CASSTQGQETQYF. The DNA for the CDR3 is TGTGCCAGTAGTACACAGGGCCAAGAGACCCAGTACTTC.

The V and J genes are TRBV5-1 and TRBJ1-4; D unresolved. There are 13 residues in the CDR3. Germline CDR1 is SGHRS and CDR2 is YFSETQ. Trimming took 0 bases from V and 7 from J, leaving 7 bases between them. The CDR3 region is CASSLGNGEKLFF. CDR3 in DNA: TGCGCCAGCAGCTTGGGAAACGGTGAAAAACTGTTTTTT.

This sequence joins TRBV3-1 (or the pseudogene TRBV3-2) and TRBJ2-3, with a possible D match to TRBD1 (6 bases). Trimming cost V 1 base and J 4 bases, with 12 bases left between them. The CDR3 contains 15 residues. Per germline, CDR1 LGHDT and CDR2 YNNKEL (reference sequence). The CDR3 region has the DNA TGTGCCAGCAGCCAAGTCATTGGGGGCGCAGATACGCAGTATTTT. This sequence encodes CASSQVIGGADTQYF.

The chain couples TRBV9 to TRBJ2-7; D perhaps matches TRBD1 (6 bases). Germline assignment: CDR1 SGDLS and CDR2 YYNGEE. Trimming shortened V by 4 bases and J by 3 bases, and 14 bases separated the two germline ends. This CDR3 has 14 residues. The DNA of the CDR3 is TGTGCCAGCAGCCGACAGGCCTCATACTACGAGCAGTACTTC. This translates into CASSRQASYYEQYF.

The V gene is TRBV5-8, the J gene TRBJ1-1; 10 nucleotides line up with TRBD1. Germline V gene sequence: CDR1 SGHTS, CDR2 YDEGEE. V was clipped by 4 bases and J by 6 bases; unmatched bases: 6. CDR3 size: 14 residues. CDR3 DNA sequence: TGTGCCAGCAGCCGCCGGGACAGGGGAGCTGAAGCTTTCTTT. Residues: CASSRRDRGAEAFF.

The chain recombines TRBV11-2 with TRBJ1-1; no clear D. The length of the CDR3 is 15 residues. Trimming removed 7 bases from V and 4 bases from J, with 19 bases in between. The germline V gene encodes CDR1 SGHAT and CDR2 FQNNGV. CDR3 in amino acids: CASTLSRVGGTEAFF. The CDR3 DNA reads as TGTGCCAGCACCCTTTCACGGGTCGGAGGCACTGAAGCTTTCTTT.

The chain uses TRBV11-2 and TRBJ2-2; possibly TRBD1 for D (5 bases). V lost 5 bases and J lost 4, with 8 bases in between. Looked up from germline, CDR1 is SGHAT and CDR2 is FQNNGV. The CDR3 runs 13 residues. Here the CDR3 DNA reads TGTGCCAGCAGCACCCAGGGCACCGGGGAGCTGTTTTTT. It translates to CASSTQGTGELFF.

The V gene is TRBV28, the J gene TRBJ2-7; TRBD2 aligns across 12 bases. This CDR3 spans 16 amino acids. V shed 5 bases, J shed 4 bases, and the junction held 9 bases outside the gene matches. Germline V gives CDR1 MDHEN, CDR2 SYDVKM. The CDR3 region has the DNA TGTGCCAGCAGTGCCCCGACTAGCGGGAGCTCTTACGAGCAGTACTTC. The encoded protein is CASSAPTSGSSYEQYF.

CDR3 bases: TGCGCCAGCAGTTCCGGGACAGACCCCAATCAGCCCCAGCATTTT. Encoded protein: CASSSGTDPNQPQHF. The V and J genes are TRBV10-1 and TRBJ1-5; 7 bases line up with TRBD1. V lost 5 bases and J lost 3; bases outside the gene matches: 7. Germline CDR1 WNHNN, CDR2 SYGVQD (reference sequence). There are 15 residues in the CDR3.

This clone appeared a few times. The rearrangement joins TRBV28 to TRBJ2-3; the D gene is possibly TRBD2 (5 bases). Per the germline V gene, CDR1 is MDHEN and CDR2 is SYDVKM. V lost 4 bases, J lost 4 bases, and 15 bases lay in between. The CDR3 is 15 residues long. CDR3 DNA: TGTGCCAGCAGTTCACACTCGGAGGTTTCAGATACGCAGTATTTT. Amino acid sequence: CASSSHSEVSDTQYF.

The chain has TRBV5-6 and TRBJ2-3; possible D gene TRBD1, 6 bases. Germline CDR1 is SGHDT and CDR2 is YYEEEE. This CDR3 is 13 amino acids long. V was trimmed by 2 bases and J by 8 bases, leaving 12 bases between them. The CDR3 reads CASSFWAGATQYF. The CDR3 coding sequence is TGTGCCAGCAGCTTCTGGGCAGGGGCTACGCAGTATTTT.

This chain connects TRBV2 to TRBJ2-7, with no clear D. Germline V gene sequence: CDR1 SNHLY, CDR2 FYNNEI. CDR3 length equals 11 residues. Trimming took 4 bases from V and 6 from J, leaving 7 bases between them. The CDR3 bases are TGTGCCAGCAGTGTATACAGCGAGCAGTACTTC. As protein: CASSVYSEQYF.

In this sample, this clone turned up once. The sample carries other DNA sequences with the same CDR3. The V and J genes are TRBV9 and TRBJ2-5, with TRBD1 matching over 8 bases. The ends lost 0 bases at V and 1 base at J; junction bases unmatched: 5. The CDR3 is 16 residues long. Per germline, CDR1 SGDLS and CDR2 YYNGEE. DNA of the CDR3: TGTGCCAGCAGCGTAGCCCCCGGACAGGGCCAAGAGACCCAGTACTTC. Translated: CASSVAPGQGQETQYF. Based on the CDR3 plus reference TRBV9 and TRBJ2-5, the full variable domain is DSGVTQTPKHLITATGQRVTLRCSPRSGDLSVYWYQQSLDQGLQFLIQYYNGEERAKGNILERFSAQQFPDLHSELNLSSLELGDSALYFCASSVAPGQGQETQYFGPGTRLLVL.

This clone was detected only a few times. The genes are TRBV29-1 and TRBJ2-1; 12 nucleotides agree with TRBD2. Losses at the gene ends were 7 bases for V and 10 bases for J; bases not matched to a gene: 8. The CDR3 extends over 13 amino acids. CDR1 and CDR2 from the germline V gene are SQVTM and ANQGSEA. The CDR3 DNA sequence: TGCAGCGGAGCTAGCGGGAGGGCCGGGGAGCAGTTCTTC. Translation: CSGASGRAGEQFF.

The chain has TRBV12-3 or TRBV12-4 and TRBJ1-5, with unresolved D. Trimming took off 7 bases at V and 5 bases at J, with 12 bases between the two ends. CDR3 length: 13 amino acids. CDR3: CASNSDSDQPQHF. The CDR3 DNA reads TGTGCCAGCAACTCGGACTCGGATCAGCCCCAGCATTTT.

The chain uses TRBV5-4 and TRBJ2-2; 10 bases are a match to TRBD2. Germline trimming cut 1 base from V and 6 bases from J; bases unmatched to any gene: 15. This CDR3 contains 19 residues. Germline values: CDR1 SGHNT, CDR2 YYREEE (reference sequence). CDR3 region: CASSLTLRSGRGVAGELFF. CDR3 bases: TGTGCCAGCAGCTTGACCCTTAGAAGCGGGAGGGGTGTAGCCGGGGAGCTGTTTTTT. The variable domain in full, with the rest retrieved from reference TRBV5-4 and TRBJ2-2, is ETGVTQSPTHLIKTRGQQVTLRCSSQSGHNTVSWYQQALGQGPQFIFQYYREEENGRGNFPPRFSGLQFPNYSSELNVNALELDDSALYLCASSLTLRSGRGVAGELFFGEGSRLTVL.

V and J are TRBV3-1 (or the pseudogene TRBV3-2) and TRBJ2-2, with 8 bases lining up with TRBD1. The CDR3 spans 15 residues. J gave up 6 bases and V 5 bases, and 8 bases lay outside the gene matches. Germline loops: CDR1 LGHDT, CDR2 YNNKEL (reference sequence). CDR3 region: CASSGHAGGPGELFF. CDR3 sequence (DNA): TGTGCCAGCAGCGGACACGCAGGGGGCCCCGGGGAGCTGTTTTTT.